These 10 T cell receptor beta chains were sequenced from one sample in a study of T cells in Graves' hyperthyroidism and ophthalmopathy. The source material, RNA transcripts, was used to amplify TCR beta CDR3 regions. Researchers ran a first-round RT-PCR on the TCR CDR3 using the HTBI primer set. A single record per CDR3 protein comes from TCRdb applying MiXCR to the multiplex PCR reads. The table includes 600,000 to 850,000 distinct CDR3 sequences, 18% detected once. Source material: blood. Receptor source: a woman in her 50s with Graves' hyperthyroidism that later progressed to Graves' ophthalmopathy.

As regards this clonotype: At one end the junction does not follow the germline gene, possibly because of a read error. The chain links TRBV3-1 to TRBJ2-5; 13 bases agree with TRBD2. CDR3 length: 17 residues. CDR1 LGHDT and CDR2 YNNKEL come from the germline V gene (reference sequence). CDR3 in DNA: TGTGCCAGCAGCCCCCCTAGGACTAGCGGGGGATCCTGGGGTGTTCACTTC. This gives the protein CASSPPRTSGGSWGVHF.

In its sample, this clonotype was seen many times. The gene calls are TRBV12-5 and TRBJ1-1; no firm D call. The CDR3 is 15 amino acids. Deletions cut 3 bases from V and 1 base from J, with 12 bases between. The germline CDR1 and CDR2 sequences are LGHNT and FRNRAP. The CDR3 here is CASGFWTATNTEAFF. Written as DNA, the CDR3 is TGTGCTAGTGGTTTCTGGACTGCCACGAACACTGAAGCTTTCTTT.

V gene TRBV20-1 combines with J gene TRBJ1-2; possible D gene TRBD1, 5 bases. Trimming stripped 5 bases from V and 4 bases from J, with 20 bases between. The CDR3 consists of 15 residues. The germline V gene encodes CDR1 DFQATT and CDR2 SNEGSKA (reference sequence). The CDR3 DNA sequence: TGCAGTGCTCGCCCCCGGTCCGGGACCTCCTATGGCTACACCTTC. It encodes CSARPRSGTSYGYTF.

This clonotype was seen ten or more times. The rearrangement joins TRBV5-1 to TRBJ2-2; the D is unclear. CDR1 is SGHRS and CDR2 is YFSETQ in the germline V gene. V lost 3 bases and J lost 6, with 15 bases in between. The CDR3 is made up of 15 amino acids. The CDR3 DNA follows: TGCGCCAGCAGCTCTACTGATTCAACTTCCGGGGAGCTGTTTTTT. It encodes CASSSTDSTSGELFF.

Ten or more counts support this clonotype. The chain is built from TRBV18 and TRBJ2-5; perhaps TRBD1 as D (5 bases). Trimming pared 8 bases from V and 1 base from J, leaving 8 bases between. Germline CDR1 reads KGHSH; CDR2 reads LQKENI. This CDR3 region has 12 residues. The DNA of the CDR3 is TGTGCCAGCCAGGGCCTCCAAGAGACCCAGTACTTC. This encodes CASQGLQETQYF.

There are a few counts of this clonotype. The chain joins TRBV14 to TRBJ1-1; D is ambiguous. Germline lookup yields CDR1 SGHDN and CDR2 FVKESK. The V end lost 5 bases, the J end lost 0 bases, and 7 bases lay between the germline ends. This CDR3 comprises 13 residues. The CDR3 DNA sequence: TGTGCCAGCAGCTCGAAGATGAACACTGAAGCTTTCTTT. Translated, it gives CASSSKMNTEAFF. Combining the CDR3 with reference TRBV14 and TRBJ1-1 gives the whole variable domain EAGVTQFPSHSVIEKGQTVTLRCDPISGHDNLYWYRRVMGKEIKFLLHFVKESKQDESGMPNNRFLAERTGGTYSTLKVQPAELEDSGVYFCASSSKMNTEAFFGQGTRLTVV.

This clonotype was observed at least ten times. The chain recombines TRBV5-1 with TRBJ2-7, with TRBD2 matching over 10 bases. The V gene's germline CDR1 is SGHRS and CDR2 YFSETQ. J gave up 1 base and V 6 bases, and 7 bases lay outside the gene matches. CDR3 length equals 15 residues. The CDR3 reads CASNPSGGASYEQYF. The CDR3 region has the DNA TGCGCCAGCAACCCTAGCGGGGGTGCTTCCTACGAGCAGTACTTC.

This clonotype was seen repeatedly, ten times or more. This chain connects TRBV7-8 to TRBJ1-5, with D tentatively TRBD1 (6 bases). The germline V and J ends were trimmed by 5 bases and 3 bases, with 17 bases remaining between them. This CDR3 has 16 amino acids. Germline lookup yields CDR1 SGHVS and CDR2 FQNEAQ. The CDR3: CASSAETGSNNQPQHF. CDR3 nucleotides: TGTGCCAGCAGCGCCGAAACAGGGAGTAACAATCAGCCCCAGCATTTT.

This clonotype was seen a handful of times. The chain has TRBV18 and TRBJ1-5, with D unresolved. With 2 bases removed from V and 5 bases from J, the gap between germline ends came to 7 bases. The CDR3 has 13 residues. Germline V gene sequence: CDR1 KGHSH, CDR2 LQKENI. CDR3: CASSPRRDQPQHF. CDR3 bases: TGTGCCAGCTCACCAAGAAGGGATCAGCCCCAGCATTTT.

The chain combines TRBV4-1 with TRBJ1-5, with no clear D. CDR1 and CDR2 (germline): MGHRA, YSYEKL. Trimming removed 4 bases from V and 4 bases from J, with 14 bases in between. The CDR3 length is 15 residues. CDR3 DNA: TGCGCCAGCAGCCGCCTCTCGGGAGGGAATCAGCCCCAGCATTTT. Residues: CASSRLSGGNQPQHF.